The 20 T cell receptor beta chains reported below all come from one sample, sequenced in a study of blood T cell repertoires in COVID-19. Method: immunoSEQ multiplex PCR; TCRdb's copy keeps in-frame clones and lacks some. The table has about 55,000 clones, about 85% seen once. Sample: peripheral blood. Receptor source: a human donor in a cohort sampled during active COVID-19.

This clone was seen just once. J is TRBJ2-5 and V is TRBV15, with D perhaps TRBD2 (7 bases). The CDR3 totals 16 residues. The germline gives CDR1 LNHNV, CDR2 YYDKDF (reference sequence). Trimming stripped 3 bases from V and 0 bases from J, with 14 bases between. CDR3 nucleotides: TGTGCCACCAGCAGGGGAGGGGGAGGTTACCAAGAGACCCAGTACTTC. Amino acid sequence: CATSRGGGGYQETQYF.

The chain combines TRBV23-1 with TRBJ1-2; TRBD1 agrees at 7 bases. TRBV23-1 is labeled an ORF, and its function is uncertain. The V gene end was trimmed by 2 bases and the J gene end by 7 bases; junction bases not matched to a gene: 13. This CDR3 has 16 amino acids. In DNA form, the CDR3 reads TGCGCCAGCAGTCAAAGCAAGGGACAGCGAAAGATTGGCTACACCTTC. This translates into CASSQSKGQRKIGYTF.

Only one count was recorded for this clone. This rearrangement joins TRBV5-1 to TRBJ2-1; 8 bases line up with TRBD1. Germline V gene data show CDR1 as SGHRS and CDR2 as YFSETQ. J lost 1 base, V lost 2 bases, and 2 bases had no gene match. The CDR3 runs 15 residues. The CDR3 loop is CASSFRTGSYNEQFF. In DNA form, the CDR3 reads TGCGCCAGCAGCTTCAGGACAGGGTCCTACAATGAGCAGTTCTTC.

V is TRBV18 and J is TRBJ1-1; TRBD1 is a possible D gene (5 bases). This CDR3 is 14 amino acids long. The ends were cut back, 3 bases at V and 1 base at J, with 9 bases in the middle. The germline CDR1 and CDR2 sequences are KGHSH and LQKENI. CDR3 nucleotide sequence: TGTGCCAGCTCACCCCCAACAGGGAACACTGAAGCTTTCTTT. Translation: CASSPPTGNTEAFF.

This clone was seen only once. The chain links TRBV27 to TRBJ2-7, with 7 bases identical to TRBD2. CDR3 length: 15 amino acids. V lost 4 bases to trimming and J lost 2 bases; unmatched junction nucleotides: 8. Germline CDR1 and CDR2: MNHEY and SMNVEV (reference sequence). The CDR3 sequence: CASSSTGTIPYEQYF. CDR3 sequence (DNA): TGTGCCAGCAGTTCCACCGGGACTATACCCTACGAGCAGTACTTC.

This chain uses TRBV6-5 with TRBJ1-1, with unresolved D. The CDR3 is 12 residues long. V was shortened by 2 bases and J by 5 bases, with 6 bases between the two germline ends. CDR1 and CDR2 (germline): MNHEY, SVGAGI. CDR3 sequence (DNA): TGTGCCAGCAGTTACGGCCAGACTGAAGCTTTCTTT. It codes for CASSYGQTEAFF.

V and J are TRBV19 and TRBJ2-2; D is unclear. From germline, CDR1 is LNHDA and CDR2 SQIVND (reference sequence). V was trimmed by 3 bases and J by 6 bases, leaving 5 bases between them. This CDR3 is built from 12 residues. The CDR3 spells CASSIVPGELFF. The CDR3 nucleotides read TGTGCCAGTAGTATCGTTCCCGGGGAGCTGTTTTTT.

This chain connects TRBV11-2 to TRBJ1-2; possibly TRBD1 for D (5 bases). CDR3 length: 14 residues. The ends were cut back, 5 bases at V and 7 bases at J, with 17 bases in the middle. In germline, CDR1 is SGHAT, CDR2 FQNNGV. The DNA of the CDR3 is TGTGCCAGCAGCCCTTATCCAGGGAAAATTGGCTACACCTTC. Its translation is CASSPYPGKIGYTF.

The J gene is TRBJ2-3, the V gene TRBV5-4; perhaps TRBD2 as D (5 bases). From germline, CDR1 is SGHNT and CDR2 YYREEE (reference sequence). Trimming took off 2 bases at V and 0 bases at J, with 10 bases between the two ends. CDR3 length: 15 residues. The CDR3 is CASSFMSGSTDTQYF. The CDR3 DNA follows: TGTGCCAGCAGCTTTATGAGCGGTAGCACAGATACGCAGTATTTT.

This sequence joins TRBV4-3 and TRBJ2-7, with TRBD2 identical over 9 bases. Losses at the gene ends were 4 bases for V and 6 bases for J; bases not matched to a gene: 13. This CDR3 has 16 residues. The germline V gene has CDR1 LGHNA and CDR2 YSLEER. CDR3 in DNA: TGCGCCAGCAGCCCGGGCGGCGGGAGGGCCTTCTCCGAGCAGTACTTC. Its protein product is CASSPGGGRAFSEQYF.

This chain joins TRBV5-1 and TRBJ2-7; TRBD2 aligns across 8 bases. The junction had 9 bases not matched to a gene; V was cut back by 5 bases and J by 5 bases. Germline lookup yields CDR1 SGHRS and CDR2 YFSETQ. The CDR3 is made up of 14 amino acids. The CDR3 bases are TGCGCCAGCAGTTCGATGACTAGCGAGGACGAGCAGTACTTC. It is translated as CASSSMTSEDEQYF.

V is TRBV5-1 and J is TRBJ1-3; 8 bases line up with TRBD1. The CDR3 contains 16 residues. The germline CDR1 and CDR2 sequences are SGHRS and YFSETQ. The V segment lost 0 bases and the J segment 0 bases; nucleotides outside the gene matches: 2. The CDR3 region has the DNA TGCGCCAGCAGCTTGGAGACAGGGGACTCTGGAAACACCATATATTTT. This translates into CASSLETGDSGNTIYF.

The gene calls are TRBV2 and TRBJ1-5, with 8 bases lining up with TRBD1. This CDR3 is built from 15 residues. The germline gives CDR1 SNHLY, CDR2 FYNNEI. V shed 6 bases, J shed 4 bases, and the junction held 8 bases outside the gene matches. CDR3 sequence reads: CASRGGQGDNQPQHF. In DNA form, the CDR3 reads TGTGCCAGCAGGGGCGGACAGGGAGATAATCAGCCCCAGCATTTT.

The chain is built from TRBV5-4 and TRBJ1-1, with D maybe TRBD1 (5 bases). The CDR3 has 15 amino acids. Germline lookup yields CDR1 SGHNT and CDR2 YYREEE (reference sequence). Trimming took 3 bases from V and 5 from J, leaving 17 bases between them. In DNA, the CDR3 is TGTGCCAGCAGCTCCCAAGGGACGGGGGAAACTGAAGCTTTCTTT. Amino acids: CASSSQGTGETEAFF. Full variable domain (remainder filled in from reference TRBV5-4 and TRBJ1-1): ETGVTQSPTHLIKTRGQQVTLRCSSQSGHNTVSWYQQALGQGPQFIFQYYREEENGRGNFPPRFSGLQFPNYSSELNVNALELDDSALYLCASSSQGTGETEAFFGQGTRLTVV.

This chain connects TRBV6-5 to TRBJ2-7; tentatively, D is TRBD1 (7 bases). This CDR3 is 15 amino acids long. Per germline, CDR1 MNHEY and CDR2 SVGAGI. Trimming cost V 6 bases and J 10 bases, with 25 bases left between them. This chain's CDR3 is CASRPETGRLGPQYF. As DNA, the CDR3 is TGTGCCAGCAGACCTGAGACAGGGAGGTTGGGTCCCCAGTACTTC.

The chain has TRBV2 and TRBJ2-3; 8 nucleotides agree with TRBD1. The CDR3 loop spans 14 amino acids. Germline V CDR1 and CDR2: SNHLY, FYNNEI. Trimming took 4 bases from V and 3 from J; bases not matched to a gene: 3. The CDR3: CASSGTGFTDTQYF. CDR3 DNA: TGTGCCAGCAGTGGGACAGGGTTTACAGATACGCAGTATTTT.

The chain carries TRBV18 and TRBJ1-1; maybe TRBD1 (5 bases). Germline V gene lookup returns CDR1 KGHSH and CDR2 LQKENI. The ends were cut back, 3 bases at V and 5 bases at J, with 10 bases in the middle. The CDR3 is 13 residues long. The CDR3: CASSPFGGTEAFF. The CDR3 DNA reads as TGTGCCAGCTCACCGTTCGGGGGTACTGAAGCTTTCTTT.

V and J are TRBV28 and TRBJ1-2; D is unresolved. CDR1 and CDR2 (germline): MDHEN, SYDVKM. The CDR3 contains 12 residues. Trimming took off 6 bases at V and 2 bases at J, with 7 bases between the two ends. CDR3 loop: CASRELNYGYTF. CDR3 sequence (DNA): TGTGCCAGCAGAGAACTAAACTATGGCTACACCTTC.

As concerns this clone: The sample contains more than one DNA sequence encoding this CDR3. This rearrangement joins TRBV6-5 to TRBJ1-2; 7 nucleotides agree with TRBD1. Germline assignment: CDR1 MNHEY and CDR2 SVGAGI. This CDR3 has 14 residues. The V gene end was trimmed by 2 bases and the J gene end by 5 bases; junction bases not matched to a gene: 5. CDR3 DNA sequence: TGTGCCAGCAGTTACGGGGGACAGCCGTATGGCTACACCTTC. Translated, it gives CASSYGGQPYGYTF.

V and J are TRBV20-1 and TRBJ2-6; TRBD2 matches at 10 bases. Per the germline V gene, CDR1 is DFQATT and CDR2 is SNEGSKA (reference sequence). V lost 3 bases to trimming and J lost 4 bases; unmatched junction nucleotides: 15. The CDR3 runs to 19 residues. Written as DNA, the CDR3 is TGCAGTGCTAGTAATTGGGCTAGCGGGAGTTCTTACGGGGCCAACGTCCTGACTTTC. It translates to CSASNWASGSSYGANVLTF.